This entry lists 16 T cell receptor beta chains sequenced from one sample in a study of beta chain features in type 1 diabetes. Expressed TCRB transcripts were sequenced because the entire RNA isolate underwent reverse transcription. Sequencing was performed with immunoSEQ multiplex PCR; in TCRdb, only in-frame clones are kept and a portion is missing. Of under 850,000 clones listed, about an eighth are singletons. These receptors have no known antigen. Study observations and caveats: Among all four CD4+ subsets, Type 1 diabetes patients had TCRB CDR3s that were moderately but significantly shorter.

The sample consisted of naive CD4+ T cells from blood. Receptor source: a young man with type 1 diabetes.

The chain employs TRBV29-1 and TRBJ1-2; D is possibly TRBD1 (6 bases). Germline V gene data show CDR1 as SQVTM and CDR2 as ANQGSEA. The V end lost 6 bases, the J end lost 0 bases, and 17 bases lay between the germline ends. The CDR3 length is 15 residues. The chain's CDR3 is CSVWGGSPANYGYTF. CDR3 DNA: TGCAGCGTCTGGGGGGGCAGCCCTGCTAACTATGGCTACACCTTC.

The chain has TRBV29-1 and TRBJ1-1, with 8 bases aligning to TRBD1. The CDR3 has 15 amino acids. V gave up 5 bases and J gave up 4 bases; unmatched junction bases: 12. The germline V gene has CDR1 SQVTM and CDR2 ANQGSEA. The CDR3 reads CSVFYRGRLRTEAFF. Here the CDR3 DNA reads TGCAGCGTTTTTTACAGGGGGAGGTTACGCACTGAAGCTTTCTTT.

The chain employs TRBV25-1 and TRBJ1-1, with a tentative D call TRBD1 (6 bases). V was clipped by 5 bases and J by 6 bases, with 13 bases between them. Germline assignment: CDR1 MGHDK and CDR2 SYGVNS. The CDR3 length is 13 residues. In nucleotides, the CDR3 is TGTGCCAGCAGTAAGCTACAGGGACCTGAAGCTTTCTTT. Translated, it gives CASSKLQGPEAFF. Variable domain in full (rest from reference TRBV25-1 and TRBJ1-1): EADIYQTPRYLVIGTGKKITLECSQTMGHDKMYWYQQDPGMELHLIHYSYGVNSTEKGDLSSESTVSRIRTEHFPLTLESARPSHTSQYLCASSKLQGPEAFFGQGTRLTVV.

Only a few counts were recorded for this clone. The J gene is TRBJ2-3, the V gene TRBV11-3; 7 bases are shared with TRBD2. Trimming at V came to 1 base and at J to 2 bases, leaving 3 bases not matched to a gene. The CDR3 extends over 15 amino acids. The germline V gene has CDR1 SGHNT and CDR2 YENEEA. CDR3 sequence reads: CASSLAAGITDTQYF. The CDR3 DNA sequence: TGTGCCAGCAGCTTAGCAGCGGGGATCACAGATACGCAGTATTTT.

This clone turned up a few times. This sequence joins TRBV2 and TRBJ2-7, with D hard to call. Trimming cost V 10 bases and J 2 bases, with 6 bases left between them. The CDR3 contains 10 residues. Germline lookup yields CDR1 SNHLY and CDR2 FYNNEI. CDR3 amino acids: CAIAPYEQYF. The CDR3, as DNA: TGTGCCATCGCCCCCTACGAGCAGTACTTC.

This clone has more than one count but fewer than ten. The gene calls are TRBV27 and TRBJ2-1; TRBD1 matches at 8 bases. V lost 4 bases, J lost 1 base, and 6 bases stayed unmatched. The germline V gene has CDR1 MNHEY and CDR2 SMNVEV (reference sequence). CDR3 length: 16 amino acids. The CDR3 loop is CASSSTQGVSYNEQFF. The CDR3 DNA reads as TGTGCCAGCAGTTCAACACAGGGGGTGTCCTACAATGAGCAGTTCTTC.

This clone was observed a few times. The V call is TRBV18, the J call TRBJ1-4, with a tentative D call TRBD1 (5 bases). V was shortened by 3 bases and J by 5 bases, with 10 bases between the two germline ends. The CDR3 contains 14 residues. Looked up from germline, CDR1 is KGHSH and CDR2 is LQKENI. The CDR3 spells CASSPGRGNEKLFF. The CDR3, as DNA: TGTGCCAGCTCACCGGGTCGGGGGAATGAAAAACTGTTTTTT.

This clone has just a few counts. The chain has TRBV29-1 and TRBJ2-3; D gene uncertain. The V gene's germline CDR1 is SQVTM and CDR2 ANQGSEA. The CDR3 consists of 13 residues. V gave up 4 bases and J gave up 0 bases, with 8 bases separating them. Here the CDR3 reads CSVAEGSTDTQYF. DNA for the CDR3: TGCAGCGTTGCAGAAGGGAGCACAGATACGCAGTATTTT.

The table lists this clone with a few counts. The chain is built from TRBV19 and TRBJ2-1; D uncertain. V lost 7 bases and J 1 base, leaving 17 bases between the germline ends. This CDR3 contains 16 residues. Germline loops: CDR1 LNHDA, CDR2 SQIVND (reference sequence). In DNA form, the CDR3 reads TGTGCCAGTACCTCTAGTGGGTTCCTATCCTACAATGAGCAGTTCTTC. Translation gives CASTSSGFLSYNEQFF.

CDR3 DNA sequence: TGTGCCAGCAGTTTACACAGACCCCTCGAGCAGTACTTC. Protein product: CASSLHRPLEQYF. V and J are TRBV28 and TRBJ2-7; no reliable D call. CDR1 is MDHEN and CDR2 is SYDVKM in the germline V gene. V gave up 2 bases and J gave up 6 bases, with 11 bases separating them. The CDR3 runs 13 residues.

The rearrangement links TRBV15 to TRBJ2-7, with D possibly being TRBD1 or TRBD2 (6 bases each). V was clipped by 1 base and J by 12 bases, with 13 bases between them. Per the germline V gene, CDR1 is LNHNV and CDR2 is YYDKDF (reference sequence). The CDR3 is made up of 12 amino acids. The CDR3 DNA follows: TGTGCCACCAGCAGAGCCCAGGGGAGGCTGTACTTC. Translation: CATSRAQGRLYF.

This clone came up a few times. The J gene is TRBJ2-1, the V gene TRBV7-3, with TRBD2 identical over 10 bases. The germline V gene encodes CDR1 SGHTA and CDR2 FQGTGA. The CDR3 loop spans 15 amino acids. J was trimmed by 6 bases and V by 2 bases; bases with no gene match: 4. CDR3 DNA sequence: TGTGCCAGCAGCTTATTACTAGCGGGGCCCAATGAGCAGTTCTTC. It yields the protein CASSLLLAGPNEQFF.

The rearrangement uses TRBV15 and TRBJ1-5, with D perhaps matching TRBD1 (6 bases). This CDR3 has 13 residues. Per germline, CDR1 LNHNV and CDR2 YYDKDF (reference sequence). V dropped 3 bases and J dropped 11 bases, with 14 bases sitting between them. The CDR3 is CATSSPGTSTQHF. The CDR3 bases are TGTGCCACCAGCAGTCCCGGGACATCCACCCAGCATTTT.

This sequence joins TRBV15 and TRBJ2-6, with 8 bases that match TRBD1. The V segment lost 3 bases and the J segment 0 bases; nucleotides outside the gene matches: 13. The length of the CDR3 is 20 residues. Germline CDR1 reads LNHNV; CDR2 reads YYDKDF (reference sequence). CDR3 in amino acids: CATSSDASRGQSSGANVLTF. The CDR3 bases are TGTGCCACCAGCAGTGACGCGAGCAGGGGGCAAAGCTCTGGGGCCAACGTCCTGACTTTC.

V gene TRBV11-2 combines with J gene TRBJ1-1, with a tentative D call TRBD1 (6 bases). CDR3 length equals 15 residues. Germline V lookup: CDR1 SGHAT, CDR2 FQNNGV. The V end lost 1 base, the J end lost 0 bases, and 9 bases lay between the germline ends. CDR3 region: CASSLVGGMNTEAFF. DNA of the CDR3: TGTGCCAGCAGCTTAGTTGGGGGCATGAACACTGAAGCTTTCTTT.

This clone was observed a few times. The CDR3 reads CASSFGGQNTEAFF. CDR3 bases: TGTGCCAGCAGCTTCGGCGGGCAGAACACTGAAGCTTTCTTT. The chain uses TRBV6-1 and TRBJ1-1; D gene uncertain. The CDR3 is 14 amino acids. Trimming removed 6 bases from V and 1 base from J, with 12 bases in between. The germline CDR1 and CDR2 sequences are MNHNS and SASEGT.